Sequencing of this T cell receptor (beta chain) was carried out in a study of cytomegalovirus exposure and HLA in healthy donors. Study results and caveats: When the data were analyzed later, several of the most significant clusters appeared to be linked to common viral pathogens. The study put some 150 TCR beta chains on its list as cytomegalovirus-associated. Being productive about 87% or about 30% of the time was typical of most TCR beta V segments in an earlier analysis.

A multiplex PCR was run with 60 Vbeta primers and 13 Jbeta primers. Measured with immunoSEQ multiplex PCR; TCRdb has only the in-frame clones, and not every one. The table has 200,000 or so clones, 82% seen once. This clone occurred once. The target antigen is unknown. The CDR3 sequence is 13 residues long. The germline V gene has CDR1 MNHNS and CDR2 SASEGT. V was clipped by 7 bases and J by 6 bases; unmatched bases: 3. The sequenced material came from PBMCs. J is TRBJ1-5 and V is TRBV6-1; 10 bases agree with TRBD1. The receptor's source is a boy between 2 and 10 years old in good health and CMV-seronegative. CDR3 DNA sequence: TGTGCCAGCACCCGGGACAGGGGTCAGCCCCAGCATTTT. Its translation: CASTRDRGQPQHF.